The present T cell receptor (beta chain) was sequenced within a study of regulatory T cells in long-lasting Graves disease. Documented time point: newly diagnosed GD, antithyroid drugs for less than 3 months. From RNA extracted from PBMCs, the TCR library was made. V lost 4 bases and J 6 bases, leaving 7 bases between the germline ends. Germline CDR1 LNHDA, CDR2 SQIVND (reference sequence). The CDR3 runs to 12 residues. Relying on iRepertoire HTBI primers and Arm-PCR of CDR3 regions, the team built TCR beta libraries. Each CDR3 protein gets one entry after TCRdb re-called the multiplex PCR reads with MiXCR. Of 350,000 to 550,000 distinct CDR3 sequences in the sample, roughly 15% were seen once. The same sample was also studied in work on T cells in Graves' hyperthyroidism and ophthalmopathy. Turning to that study: Patients were aged 18 to 65, had disease duration under 2 months, and had newly diagnosed hyperthyroidism.

This rearrangement joins TRBV19 to TRBJ2-4; D tentatively reads TRBD1 or TRBD2 (6 bases each). The origin of this receptor is a young woman with Graves disease. Sequenced here: peripheral blood mononuclear cells (PBMCs), sampled at new diagnosis, from a patient treated with antithyroid drugs. In nucleotides, the CDR3 is TGTGCCAGTAGTAAGGGGGGAAACATTCAGTACTTC. Translating it yields CASSKGGNIQYF. Based on the CDR3 plus reference TRBV19 and TRBJ2-4, the full variable domain is DGGITQSPKYLFRKEGQNVTLSCEQNLNHDAMYWYRQDPGQGLRLIYYSQIVNDFQKGDIAEGYSVSREKKESFPLTVTSAQKNPTAFYLCASSKGGNIQYFGAGTRLSVL.